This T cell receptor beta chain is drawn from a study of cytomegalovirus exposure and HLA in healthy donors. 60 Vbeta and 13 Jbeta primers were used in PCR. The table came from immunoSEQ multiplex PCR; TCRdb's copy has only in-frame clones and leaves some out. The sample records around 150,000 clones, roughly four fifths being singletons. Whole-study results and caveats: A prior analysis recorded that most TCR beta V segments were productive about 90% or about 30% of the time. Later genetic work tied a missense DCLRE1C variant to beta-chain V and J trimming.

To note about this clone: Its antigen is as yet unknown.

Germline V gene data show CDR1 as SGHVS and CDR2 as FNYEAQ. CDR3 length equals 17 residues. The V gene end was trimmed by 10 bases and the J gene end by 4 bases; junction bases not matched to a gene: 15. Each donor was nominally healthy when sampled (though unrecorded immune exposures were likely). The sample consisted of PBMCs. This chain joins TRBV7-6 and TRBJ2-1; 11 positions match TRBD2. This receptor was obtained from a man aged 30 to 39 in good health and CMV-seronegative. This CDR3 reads CATRDRPGTSGYNEQFF. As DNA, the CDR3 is TGTGCCACCAGAGACAGACCGGGGACTAGCGGTTACAATGAGCAGTTCTTC. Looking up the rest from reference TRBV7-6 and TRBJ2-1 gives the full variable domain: GAGVSQSPRYKVTKRGQDVALRCDPISGHVSLYWYRQALGQGPEFLTYFNYEAQQDKSGLPNDRFSAERPEGSISTLTIQRTEQRDSAMYRCATRDRPGTSGYNEQFFGPGTRLTVL.